This is a list of T cell receptor beta chains from one sample in a study of cytomegalovirus exposure and HLA in healthy donors. The method was immunoSEQ multiplex PCR; TCRdb's version includes in-frame clones alone and lacks a portion of them. The table lists roughly 150,000 clones, around 66% of them singletons. The sequenced material came from PBMCs. The receptor source for this set is a woman aged 25 to 39 in good health and CMV-seropositive. CDR3s include the opening cysteine and the closing phenylalanine or tryptophan. D genes are given only for firm matches. Rows give clone size only sometimes, using once, few, many, or a class for an expanded clone.

TRBD1	TRBV6-1	few	TRBJ2-2	CASSEGQGYTGELFF	TGTGCCAGCAGTGAGGGACAGGGGTACACCGGGGAGCTGTTTTTT
TRBD1	TRBV9	few	TRBJ2-4	CASSGTGENIQYF	TGTGCCAGCAGCGGGACAGGGGAAAACATTCAGTACTTC
.	TRBV21-1	.	TRBJ2-7	CASSKGGRGSYEQYF	TGTGCCAGCAGCAAAGGGGGGCGGGGGTCCTACGAGCAGTACTTC
TRBD2	TRBV19	.	TRBJ2-5	CASSIIRTSVTGQETQYF	TGTGCCAGTAGTATAATTAGGACTAGCGTTACCGGACAGGAGACCCAGTACTTC
TRBD1	TRBV2	.	TRBJ2-2	CASRIQGYTGELFF	TGTGCCAGCAGGATACAGGGGTACACCGGGGAGCTGTTTTTT
.	TRBV30	.	TRBJ2-5	CAWRQGYQETQYF	TGTGCCTGGAGGCAGGGCTACCAAGAGACCCAGTACTTC
.	TRBV7-6	once	TRBJ2-1	CASSPLGGRGAEYNEQFF	TGTGCCAGCAGCCCCCTGGGGGGTCGGGGGGCCGAATACAATGAGCAGTTCTTC
TRBD1	TRBV13	.	TRBJ2-7	CASSLGYPGQGVYEQYF	TGTGCCAGCAGCTTAGGGTACCCGGGACAGGGGGTTTACGAGCAGTACTTC
.	TRBV7-2	.	TRBJ1-4	CASSLPSFRQLFF	TGTGCCAGCAGCTTACCGTCTTTTCGTCAGCTGTTTTTT
.	TRBV6-5	.	TRBJ2-7	CASSYLWTVSPYEQYF	TGTGCCAGCAGTTACCTCTGGACAGTATCCCCCTACGAGCAGTACTTC
TRBD1	TRBV2	.	TRBJ1-1	CAIYRGDTEAFF	TGTGCCATCTACAGGGGGGACACTGAAGCTTTCTTT
TRBD1	TRBV28	.	TRBJ2-7	CASSGRGRWYEQYF	TGTGCCAGCAGCGGCAGGGGGAGATGGTACGAGCAGTACTTC
.	TRBV5-1	.	TRBJ2-1	CASSPGTYNEQFF	TGCGCCAGCAGCCCCGGGACTTACAATGAGCAGTTCTTC
.	TRBV10-1	.	TRBJ2-5	CASSAPGGTQYF	TGCGCCAGCAGTGCGCCCGGCGGGACCCAGTACTTC
TRBD2	TRBV27	.	TRBJ2-5	CASSLLAGVEETQYF	TGTGCCAGCAGTTTGCTAGCGGGAGTCGAGGAGACCCAGTACTTC
.	TRBV6-5	.	TRBJ2-7	CASSWGTASYEQYF	TGTGCCAGCAGTTGGGGGACTGCCTCCTACGAGCAGTACTTC
TRBD1	TRBV9	.	TRBJ1-2	CASSEGQGHYGYTF	TGTGCCAGCAGCGAGGGACAGGGTCACTATGGCTACACCTTC
TRBD1	TRBV18	.	TRBJ2-6	CASSPGTGGISSGANVLTF	TGTGCCAGCTCACCCGGGACAGGGGGCATAAGTAGCGGGGCCAACGTCCTGACTTTC
.	TRBV15	.	TRBJ2-3	CATSPGVTQYF	TGTGCCACCAGTCCCGGGGTTACGCAGTATTTT
TRBD1	TRBV6-5	.	TRBJ1-2	CASGATGGRGYTF	TGTGCCAGCGGAGCGACAGGGGGTCGCGGCTACACCTTC
.	TRBV15	.	TRBJ1-4	CATSRDIDIEKLFF	TGTGCCACCAGCAGAGATATCGACATTGAAAAACTGTTTTTT
.	TRBV5-6	.	TRBJ2-5	CASSLWSLRQETQYF	TGTGCCAGCAGCTTGTGGTCCCTGAGACAAGAGACCCAGTACTTC
.	TRBV6-4	.	TRBJ2-6	CASSDHPSGANVLTF	TGTGCCAGCAGTGACCATCCCTCTGGGGCCAACGTCCTGACTTTC
.	TRBV6-6	.	TRBJ2-3	CASSYLGPSTDTQYF	TGTGCCAGCAGTTACCTCGGTCCTAGCACAGATACGCAGTATTTT